These T cell receptor beta chains were read from a single sample in a study of cytomegalovirus exposure and HLA in healthy donors. The table came from immunoSEQ multiplex PCR; TCRdb's copy has only in-frame clones and leaves some out. The sample has some 170,000 clones; about two thirds are singletons. The sequencing sample was made of PBMCs. These receptors were obtained from a human donor in good health. CDR3s include the opening cysteine and the closing phenylalanine or tryptophan. Fields, in order: clone size, D gene, J gene, V gene, CDR3 protein, CDR3 DNA. The D gene is left open where the match is weak. Rows give clone size only sometimes, using once, few, many, or a class for an expanded clone.

few,NA,TRBJ2-3,TRBV13,CASSPGLSTDTQYF,TGTGCCAGCAGCCCAGGTTTGAGCACAGATACGCAGTATTTT
NA,NA,TRBJ1-3,TRBV5-4,CASKPGFGNTIYF,TGTGCCAGCAAGCCAGGTTTTGGAAACACCATATATTTT
NA,TRBD1,TRBJ1-1,TRBV7-6,CASSLRWDRGLNTEAFF,TGTGCCAGCAGCTTAAGGTGGGACAGGGGACTTAACACTGAAGCTTTCTTT
once,NA,TRBJ2-1,TRBV13,CASSLLSGEQFF,TGTGCCAGCAGCTTATTATCGGGTGAGCAGTTCTTC
NA,NA,TRBJ1-2,TRBV4-1,CASSRTGRITINYGYPF,TGCGCCAGCAGCCGAACAGGGCGCATCACCATTAACTATGGCTACCCCTTC
NA,NA,TRBJ2-2,TRBV2,CATTISGELFF,TGTGCCACCACTATTAGTGGGGAGCTGTTTTTT
NA,TRBD2,TRBJ2-7,TRBV4-1,CASSTLASYEQYF,TGCGCCAGCAGCACACTAGCGTCCTACGAGCAGTACTTC
NA,TRBD1,TRBJ2-2,TRBV11-2,CASSPWDRRTPAGELFF,TGTGCCAGCAGCCCCTGGGACAGAAGGACCCCGGCCGGGGAGCTGTTTTTT
NA,NA,TRBJ1-3,TRBV11-2,CASSLRGGAGNTIYF,TGTGCCAGCAGCTTACGAGGCGGAGCTGGAAACACCATATATTTT
NA,TRBD1,TRBJ2-3,TRBV11-2,CASSLVGTGSRTDTQYF,TGTGCCAGCAGCTTAGTGGGGACAGGGTCACGCACAGATACGCAGTATTTT
NA,NA,TRBJ1-1,TRBV27,CASSYGALAEAFF,TGTGCCAGCAGTTATGGGGCGTTGGCTGAAGCTTTCTTT
NA,NA,TRBJ1-1,TRBV7-3,CASSLGGAGGDEAFF,TGTGCCAGCAGCTTAGGCGGAGCGGGGGGGGATGAAGCTTTCTTT
NA,NA,TRBJ2-5,TRBV19,CASRSLQGWEETQYF,TGTGCCAGTAGGAGTCTGCAGGGTTGGGAAGAGACCCAGTACTTC
few,NA,TRBJ1-6,TRBV30,CAWSVGFNRANSPLHF,TGTGCCTGGAGTGTCGGCTTCAACAGAGCTAATTCACCCCTCCACTTT
few,TRBD1,TRBJ2-1,TRBV19,CASSTGQGLLYNEQFF,TGTGCCAGTAGTACCGGACAGGGCCTTTTATACAATGAGCAGTTCTTC
NA,TRBD2,TRBJ2-7,TRBV6-5,CATAVGGSPYYEQYF,TGTGCCACAGCGGTGGGGGGGTCCCCCTACTACGAGCAGTACTTC
NA,NA,TRBJ1-1,TRBV11-2,CASSLEGGANTEAFF,TGTGCCAGCAGCTTAGAAGGGGGGGCCAACACTGAAGCTTTCTTT
few,NA,TRBJ1-6,TRBV2,CASSEVYRNNSPLHF,TGTGCCAGCAGTGAAGTATACAGAAATAATTCACCCCTCCACTTT
NA,NA,TRBJ2-7,TRBV5-1,CASRLRLPSFYEQYF,TGCGCCAGCAGACTAAGGCTTCCCTCCTTTTACGAGCAGTACTTC
NA,TRBD2,TRBJ2-2,TRBV7-3,CASSSGTMITGELFF,TGTGCCAGCAGCTCCGGGACTATGATCACCGGGGAGCTGTTTTTT
few,NA,TRBJ1-1,TRBV6-5,CASSYGGGTEAFF,TGTGCCAGCAGTTATGGCGGGGGCACTGAAGCTTTCTTT
NA,TRBD2,TRBJ2-1,TRBV19,CASSLGTTYNEQFF,TGTGCCAGTAGTTTGGGGACTACCTACAATGAGCAGTTCTTC
NA,TRBD1,TRBJ2-1,TRBV6-4,CASRPTGSGSYNEQFF,TGTGCCAGCAGACCGACAGGGTCCGGTTCCTACAATGAGCAGTTCTTC
few,NA,TRBJ1-2,TRBV6-5,CASSLQESRGYTF,TGTGCCAGCAGCCTACAGGAATCCCGGGGCTACACCTTC
NA,TRBD1,TRBJ2-2,TRBV6-5,CASRGQMNTGELFF,TGTGCCAGCCGGGGACAGATGAACACCGGGGAGCTGTTTTTT
once,NA,TRBJ2-7,TRBV19,CASSISGVSSYEQYF,TGTGCCAGTAGTATATCGGGGGTGAGCTCCTACGAGCAGTACTTC
NA,TRBD1,TRBJ2-6,TRBV5-6,CASSRQGSGANVLTF,TGTGCCAGCAGTCGACAGGGGTCTGGGGCCAACGTCCTGACTTTC
NA,TRBD1,TRBJ1-4,TRBV25-1,CASSVQGALGEKLFF,TGTGCCAGCAGTGTGCAGGGGGCCTTGGGTGAAAAACTGTTTTTT
NA,TRBD1,TRBJ1-4,TRBV7-6,CASNSELGTGSEKLFF,TGTGCCAGCAACTCCGAGTTGGGGACAGGGAGTGAAAAACTGTTTTTT